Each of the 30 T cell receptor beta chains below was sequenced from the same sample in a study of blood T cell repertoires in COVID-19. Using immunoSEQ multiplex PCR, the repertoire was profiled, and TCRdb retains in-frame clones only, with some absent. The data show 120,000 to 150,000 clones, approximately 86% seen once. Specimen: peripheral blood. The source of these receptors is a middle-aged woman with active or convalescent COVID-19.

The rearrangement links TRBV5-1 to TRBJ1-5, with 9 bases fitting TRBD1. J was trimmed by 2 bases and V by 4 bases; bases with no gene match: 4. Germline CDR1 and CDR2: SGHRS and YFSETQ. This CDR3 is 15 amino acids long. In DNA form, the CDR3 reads TGCGCCAGCAGCCCCCGGACAGGGGGCAATCAGCCCCAGCATTTT. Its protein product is CASSPRTGGNQPQHF.

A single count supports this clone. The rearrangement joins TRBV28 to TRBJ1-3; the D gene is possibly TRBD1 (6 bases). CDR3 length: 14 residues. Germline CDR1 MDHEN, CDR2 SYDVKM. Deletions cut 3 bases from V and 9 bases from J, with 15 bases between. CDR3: CASSFQGTAGTIYF. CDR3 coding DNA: TGTGCCAGCAGTTTCCAGGGGACCGCTGGCACCATATATTTT.

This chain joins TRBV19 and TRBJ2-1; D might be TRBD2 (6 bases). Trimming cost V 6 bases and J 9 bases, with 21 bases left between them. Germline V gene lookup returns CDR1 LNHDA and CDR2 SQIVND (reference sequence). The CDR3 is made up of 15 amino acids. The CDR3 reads CASSRPHWEAGEQFF. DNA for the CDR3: TGTGCCAGTAGCCGCCCCCACTGGGAAGCGGGTGAGCAGTTCTTC.

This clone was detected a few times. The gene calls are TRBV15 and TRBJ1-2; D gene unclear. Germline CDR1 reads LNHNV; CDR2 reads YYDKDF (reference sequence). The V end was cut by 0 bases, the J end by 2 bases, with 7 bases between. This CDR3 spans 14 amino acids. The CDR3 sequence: CATSRDLQNYGYTF. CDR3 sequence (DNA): TGTGCCACCAGCAGAGATCTACAGAACTATGGCTACACCTTC.

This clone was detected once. The chain's CDR3 is CASSRVSPNGYTF. CDR3 DNA sequence: TGTGCCAGCAGCCGCGTGTCTCCAAATGGCTACACCTTC. V is TRBV11-2 and J is TRBJ1-2; D unresolved. The CDR3 loop spans 13 amino acids. From germline, CDR1 is SGHAT and CDR2 FQNNGV. Trimming shortened V by 5 bases and J by 6 bases, and 13 bases separated the two germline ends.

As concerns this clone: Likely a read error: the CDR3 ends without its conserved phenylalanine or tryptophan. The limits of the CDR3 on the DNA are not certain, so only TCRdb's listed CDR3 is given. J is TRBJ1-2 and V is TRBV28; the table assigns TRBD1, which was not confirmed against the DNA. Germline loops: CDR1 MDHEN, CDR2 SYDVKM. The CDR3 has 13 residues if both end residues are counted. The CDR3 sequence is CASSEKSRIRRQI.

CDR3 coding DNA: TGTGCCTGGAGTGTACGGGATAATTCACCCCTCCACTTT. Residues: CAWSVRDNSPLHF. The J gene is TRBJ1-6, the V gene TRBV30; no definite D call. Germline V lookup: CDR1 GTSNPN, CDR2 SVGIG (reference sequence). This CDR3 has 13 amino acids. The V gene lost 0 bases and the J gene lost 5 bases, with 5 bases spanning the gap.

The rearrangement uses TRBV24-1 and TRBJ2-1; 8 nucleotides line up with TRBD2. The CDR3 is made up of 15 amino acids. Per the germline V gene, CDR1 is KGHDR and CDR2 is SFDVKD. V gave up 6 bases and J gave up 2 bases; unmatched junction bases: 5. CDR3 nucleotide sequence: TGTGCCACCAGTCGGGGGGGAGCTACCTACAATGAGCAGTTCTTC. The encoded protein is CATSRGGATYNEQFF.

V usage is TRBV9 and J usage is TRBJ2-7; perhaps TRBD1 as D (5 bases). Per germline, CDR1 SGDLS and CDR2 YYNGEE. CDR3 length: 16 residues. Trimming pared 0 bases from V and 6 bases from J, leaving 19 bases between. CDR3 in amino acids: CASSVGPAGSPGEQYF. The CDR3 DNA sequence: TGTGCCAGCAGCGTAGGCCCGGCAGGGTCCCCAGGCGAGCAGTACTTC.

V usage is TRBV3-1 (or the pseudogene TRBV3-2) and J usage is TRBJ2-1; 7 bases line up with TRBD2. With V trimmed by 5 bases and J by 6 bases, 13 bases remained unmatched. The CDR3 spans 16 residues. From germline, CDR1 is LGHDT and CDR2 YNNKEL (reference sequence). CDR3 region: CASSFYGGLDLNEQFF. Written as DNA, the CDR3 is TGTGCCAGCAGCTTCTACGGCGGACTAGACCTCAATGAGCAGTTCTTC.

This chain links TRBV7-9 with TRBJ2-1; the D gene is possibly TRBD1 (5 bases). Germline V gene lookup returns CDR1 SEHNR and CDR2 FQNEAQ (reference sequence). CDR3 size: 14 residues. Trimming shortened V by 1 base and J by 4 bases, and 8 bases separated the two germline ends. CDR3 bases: TGTGCCAGCAGCTTAGGGGGCTCGTACAATGAGCAGTTCTTC. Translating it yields CASSLGGSYNEQFF.

CDR3 protein: CASGPGGNSPLHF. The DNA for the CDR3 is TGCGCCAGCGGGCCCGGCGGGAATTCACCCCTCCACTTT. The chain joins TRBV5-1 to TRBJ1-6; D remains unclear. Germline lookup yields CDR1 SGHRS and CDR2 YFSETQ. The CDR3 runs 13 residues. V gave up 7 bases and J gave up 7 bases, with 12 bases separating them.

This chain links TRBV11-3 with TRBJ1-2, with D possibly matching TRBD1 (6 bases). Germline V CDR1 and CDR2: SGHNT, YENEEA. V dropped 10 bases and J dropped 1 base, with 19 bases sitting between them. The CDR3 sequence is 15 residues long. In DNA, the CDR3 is TGTGCCACCTCCCCTAGGACAGTCCATAACTATGGCTACACCTTC. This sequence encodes CATSPRTVHNYGYTF.

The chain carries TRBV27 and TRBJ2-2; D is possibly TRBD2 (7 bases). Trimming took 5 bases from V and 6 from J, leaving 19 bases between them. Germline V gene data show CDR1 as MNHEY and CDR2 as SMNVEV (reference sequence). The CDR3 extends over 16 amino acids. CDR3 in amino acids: CASSSTHGGPPGELFF. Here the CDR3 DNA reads TGTGCCAGCAGTAGCACTCACGGGGGGCCCCCCGGGGAGCTGTTTTTT.

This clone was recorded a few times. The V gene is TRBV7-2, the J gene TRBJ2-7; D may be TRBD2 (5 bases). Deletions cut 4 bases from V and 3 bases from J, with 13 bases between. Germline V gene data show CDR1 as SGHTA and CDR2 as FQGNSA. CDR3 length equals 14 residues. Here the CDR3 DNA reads TGTGCCAGCAGCTCTAACGGGAACGGCTACGAGCAGTACTTC. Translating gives CASSSNGNGYEQYF. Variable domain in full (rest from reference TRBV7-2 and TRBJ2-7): GAGVSQSPSNKVTEKGKDVELRCDPISGHTALYWYRQSLGQGLEFLIYFQGNSAPDKSGLPSDRFSAERTGGSVSTLTIQRTQQEDSAVYLCASSSNGNGYEQYFGPGTRLTVT.

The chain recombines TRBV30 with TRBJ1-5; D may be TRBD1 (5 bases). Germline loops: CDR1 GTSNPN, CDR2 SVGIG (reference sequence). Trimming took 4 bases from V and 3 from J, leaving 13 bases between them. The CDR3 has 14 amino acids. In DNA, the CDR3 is TGTGCCTGGACGGGGGGGAGGGACAATCAGCCCCAGCATTTT. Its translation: CAWTGGRDNQPQHF.

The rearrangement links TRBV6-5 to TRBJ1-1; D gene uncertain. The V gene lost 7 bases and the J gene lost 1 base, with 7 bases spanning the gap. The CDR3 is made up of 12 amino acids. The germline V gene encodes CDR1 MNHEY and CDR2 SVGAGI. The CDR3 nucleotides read TGTGCCAGCACAGGAAGGAACACTGAAGCTTTCTTT. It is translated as CASTGRNTEAFF.

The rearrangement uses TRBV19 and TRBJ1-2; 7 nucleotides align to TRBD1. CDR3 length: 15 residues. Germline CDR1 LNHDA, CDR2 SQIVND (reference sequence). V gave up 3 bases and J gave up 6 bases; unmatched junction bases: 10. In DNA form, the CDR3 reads TGTGCCAGTAGTATGTCCAACAGGGGAGTTAATGGCTACACCTTC. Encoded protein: CASSMSNRGVNGYTF.

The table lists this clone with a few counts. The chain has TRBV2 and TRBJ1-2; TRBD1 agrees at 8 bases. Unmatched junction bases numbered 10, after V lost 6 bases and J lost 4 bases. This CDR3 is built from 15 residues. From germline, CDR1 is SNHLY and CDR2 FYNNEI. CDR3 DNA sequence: TGTGCCAGCAGAGGACCAGGGGGCGGTGGCTATGGCTACACCTTC. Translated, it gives CASRGPGGGGYGYTF.

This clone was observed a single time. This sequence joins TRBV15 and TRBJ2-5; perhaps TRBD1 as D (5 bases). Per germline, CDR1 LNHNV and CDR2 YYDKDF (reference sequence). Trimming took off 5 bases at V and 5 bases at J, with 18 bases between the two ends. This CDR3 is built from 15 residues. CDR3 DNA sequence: TGTGCCACCAGCGCTCTTGGGGCGTCCGGCGAGACCCAGTACTTC. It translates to CATSALGASGETQYF.

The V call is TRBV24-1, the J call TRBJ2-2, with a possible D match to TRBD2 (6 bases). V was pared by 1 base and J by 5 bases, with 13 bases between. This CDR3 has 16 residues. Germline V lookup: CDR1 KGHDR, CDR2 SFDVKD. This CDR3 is CATSDLIQAGTGELFF. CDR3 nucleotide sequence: TGTGCCACCAGTGATTTAATCCAGGCGGGAACCGGGGAGCTGTTTTTT.

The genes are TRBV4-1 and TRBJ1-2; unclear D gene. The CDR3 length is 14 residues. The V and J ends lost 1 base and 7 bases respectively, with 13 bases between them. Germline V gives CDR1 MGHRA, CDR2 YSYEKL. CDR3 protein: CASSQVGGLGGYTF. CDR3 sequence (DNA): TGCGCCAGCAGCCAAGTTGGAGGGCTGGGTGGCTACACCTTC.

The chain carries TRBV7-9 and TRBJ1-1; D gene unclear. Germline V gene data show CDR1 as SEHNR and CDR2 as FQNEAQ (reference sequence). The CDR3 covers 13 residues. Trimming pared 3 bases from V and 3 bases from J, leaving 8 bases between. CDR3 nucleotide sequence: TGTGCCAGCAGCTTCTCCCCGGACACTGAAGCTTTCTTT. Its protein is CASSFSPDTEAFF.

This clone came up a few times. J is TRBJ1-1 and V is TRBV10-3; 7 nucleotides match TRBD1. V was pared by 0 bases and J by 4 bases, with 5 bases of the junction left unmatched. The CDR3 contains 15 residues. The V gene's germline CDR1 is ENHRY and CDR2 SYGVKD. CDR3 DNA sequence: TGTGCCATCAGTGAGTCGGCCTCAGGGGGCACTGAAGCTTTCTTT. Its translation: CAISESASGGTEAFF.

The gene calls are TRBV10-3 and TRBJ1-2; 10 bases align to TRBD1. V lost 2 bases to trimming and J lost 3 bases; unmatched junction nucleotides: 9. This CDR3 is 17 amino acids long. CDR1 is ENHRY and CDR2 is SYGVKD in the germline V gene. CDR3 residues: CAISERGTGARDYGYTF. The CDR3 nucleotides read TGTGCCATCAGTGAGAGGGGGACAGGGGCAAGAGACTATGGCTACACCTTC.

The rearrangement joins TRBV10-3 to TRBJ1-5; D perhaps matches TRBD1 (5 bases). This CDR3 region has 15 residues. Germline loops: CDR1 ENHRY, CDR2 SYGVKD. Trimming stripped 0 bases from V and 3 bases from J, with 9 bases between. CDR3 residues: CAISESAGYNQPQHF. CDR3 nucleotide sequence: TGTGCCATCAGTGAGTCGGCAGGGTACAATCAGCCCCAGCATTTT.

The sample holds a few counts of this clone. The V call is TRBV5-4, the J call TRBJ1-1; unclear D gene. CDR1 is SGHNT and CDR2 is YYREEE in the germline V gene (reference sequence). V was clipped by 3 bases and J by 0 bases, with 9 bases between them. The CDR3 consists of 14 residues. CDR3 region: CASSSFHMNTEAFF. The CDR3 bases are TGTGCCAGCAGCTCTTTCCACATGAACACTGAAGCTTTCTTT.

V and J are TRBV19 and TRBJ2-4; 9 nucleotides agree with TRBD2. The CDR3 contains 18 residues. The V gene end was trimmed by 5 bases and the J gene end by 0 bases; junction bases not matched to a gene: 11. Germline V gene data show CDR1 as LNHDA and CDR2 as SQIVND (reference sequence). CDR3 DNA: TGTGCCAGTAGTCCCCGGTTGGGTAGCGGGAGAGCCAAAAACATTCAGTACTTC. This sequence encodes CASSPRLGSGRAKNIQYF.

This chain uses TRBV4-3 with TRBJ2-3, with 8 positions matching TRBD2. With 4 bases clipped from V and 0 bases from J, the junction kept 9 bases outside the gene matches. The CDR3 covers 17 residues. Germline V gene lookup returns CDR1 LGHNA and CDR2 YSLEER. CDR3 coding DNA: TGCGCCAGCAGCCCGGGACCGGGAGGGACTAGCACAGATACGCAGTATTTT. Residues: CASSPGPGGTSTDTQYF.

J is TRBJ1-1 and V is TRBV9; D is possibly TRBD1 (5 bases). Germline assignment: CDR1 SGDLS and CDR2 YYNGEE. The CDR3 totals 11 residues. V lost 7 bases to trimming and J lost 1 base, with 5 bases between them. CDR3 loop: CASQGNTEAFF. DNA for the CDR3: TGTGCCAGCCAGGGGAACACTGAAGCTTTCTTT.